Each of the 6 T cell receptor beta chains below was sequenced from the same sample in a study of T and B cells in COVID-19 patients. Blood genomic DNA input for TRB amplification was 250-500 ng. BIOMED2 TRB-A/B primer pools were used in multiplex TRB PCR. Each CDR3 protein is one row after TCRdb ran MiXCR on the multiplex PCR reads. The profile shows about 22,000 distinct CDR3 sequences, 25% to 30% of them singletons. The sequenced sample was blood. All receptors come from a human donor who had recovered from COVID-19.

CDR3 nucleotide sequence: TGTGCCAGCAGCTTTTCCGGGACAGGGGGCGTCCAGTACTTC. The encoded protein is CASSFSGTGGVQYF. The chain employs TRBV6-6 and TRBJ2-5; TRBD1 matches at 12 bases. The trim removed 6 bases at V and 10 bases at J, leaving 9 bases unmatched. The CDR3 is 14 residues long. CDR1 is MNHNY and CDR2 is SVGAGI in the germline V gene (reference sequence).

This clonotype was detected once. This chain connects TRBV7-9 to TRBJ2-7; 8 bases match TRBD2. Per germline, CDR1 SEHNR and CDR2 FQNEAQ (reference sequence). V dropped 5 bases and J dropped 2; count of bases not matched to a gene: 14. The CDR3 length is 17 residues. In nucleotides, the CDR3 is TGTGCCAGCAGCCATAAGGCGTCTAGAGCGGGAGCCTACGAGCAGTACTTC. It translates to CASSHKASRAGAYEQYF.

This clonotype is labeled medium-sized. V gene TRBV11-1 combines with J gene TRBJ2-3; TRBD2 aligns across 10 bases. Per the germline V gene, CDR1 is SGHAT and CDR2 is FQDESV (reference sequence). The CDR3 sequence is 16 residues long. V was clipped by 1 base and J by 2 bases; unmatched bases: 3. CDR3 nucleotides: TGTGCCAGCAGCTTAGGTAGCGGGAGGTCCACAGATACGCAGTATTTT. Amino acid sequence: CASSLGSGRSTDTQYF.

The chain is built from TRBV18 and TRBJ1-3; D remains ambiguous. CDR1 is KGHSH, CDR2 LQKENI, per germline. V lost 2 bases to trimming and J lost 3 bases, with 5 bases between them. The CDR3 loop spans 13 amino acids. CDR3 sequence reads: CASSPGNGNTIYF. As DNA, the CDR3 is TGTGCCAGCTCACCAGGGAATGGAAACACCATATATTTT.

V and J are TRBV5-1 and TRBJ2-3; maybe TRBD2 (6 bases). Trimming left V 4 bases short and J 0 bases short, with 18 bases between. The germline V gene encodes CDR1 SGHRS and CDR2 YFSETQ. The CDR3 is made up of 17 amino acids. The DNA of the CDR3 is TGCGCCAGCAGCCCTAGCGATAACCTCGCTAGCACAGATACGCAGTATTTT. Its translation is CASSPSDNLASTDTQYF.

The rearrangement uses TRBV19 and TRBJ1-1; D may be TRBD1 (5 bases). The CDR3 is made up of 14 amino acids. Germline V CDR1 and CDR2: LNHDA, SQIVND (reference sequence). Trimming shortened V by 6 bases and J by 0 bases, and 11 bases separated the two germline ends. The CDR3 region has the DNA TGTGCCAGTAGAAACGGGGGGGTGAACACTGAAGCTTTCTTT. Amino acid sequence: CASRNGGVNTEAFF.